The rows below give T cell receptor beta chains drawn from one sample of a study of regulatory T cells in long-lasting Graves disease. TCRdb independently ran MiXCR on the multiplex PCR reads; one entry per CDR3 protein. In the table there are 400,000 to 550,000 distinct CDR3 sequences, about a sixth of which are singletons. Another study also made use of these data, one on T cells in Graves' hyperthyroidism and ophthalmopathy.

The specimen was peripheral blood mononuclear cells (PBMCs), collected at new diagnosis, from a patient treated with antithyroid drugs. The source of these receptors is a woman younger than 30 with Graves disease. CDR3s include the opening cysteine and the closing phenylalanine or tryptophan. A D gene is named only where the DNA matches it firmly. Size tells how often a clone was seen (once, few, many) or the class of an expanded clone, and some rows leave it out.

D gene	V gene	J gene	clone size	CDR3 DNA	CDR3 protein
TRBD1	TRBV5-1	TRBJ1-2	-	TGCGCCAGCAGCTTGGACCCGGGACAGTATGGCTACACCTTC	CASSLDPGQYGYTF
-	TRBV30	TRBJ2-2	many	TGTGCCTGGAGTCTCTGGGGCAGGAGCACTTCGAACACCGGGGAGCTGTTTTTT	CAWSLWGRSTSNTGELFF
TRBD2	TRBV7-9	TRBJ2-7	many	TGTGCCAGCAGCTCCGGGACTAGCGGGACTCCCTACGAGCAGTACTTC	CASSSGTSGTPYEQYF
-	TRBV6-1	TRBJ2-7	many	TGTGCCAGCAGTGGATTACAGGGCTCCTACGAGCAGTACTTC	CASSGLQGSYEQYF
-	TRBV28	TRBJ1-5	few	TGTGCCAGCAGCAGCCGACCTGGGAGCAATCAGCCCCAGCATTTT	CASSSRPGSNQPQHF
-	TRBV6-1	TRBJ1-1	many	TGTGCCAGCAGTCAACACGGCCAGTCAGGCACTGAAGCTTTCTTT	CASSQHGQSGTEAFF
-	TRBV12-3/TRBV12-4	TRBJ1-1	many	TGTGCCAGCAGCACGAGGGACAACATGAACACTGAAGCTTTCTTT	CASSTRDNMNTEAFF
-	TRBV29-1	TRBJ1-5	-	TGCAGCGTCATGACAGATAGCAATCAGCCCCAGCATTTT	CSVMTDSNQPQHF
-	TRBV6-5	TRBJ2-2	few	TGTGCCAGCAGTTACGCAAATACTTTAGTCGGGGAGCTGTTTTTT	CASSYANTLVGELFF
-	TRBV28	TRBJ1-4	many	TGTGCCAGCAACAGACCGCTCTCTAATGAAAAACTGTTTTTT	CASNRPLSNEKLFF
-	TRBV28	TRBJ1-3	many	TGTGCCAGCACTCAGGGCTCTGGAAACACCATATATTTT	CASTQGSGNTIYF
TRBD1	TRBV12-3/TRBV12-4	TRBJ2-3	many	TGTGCCAGCAGAACCGGGACAGAGCGACGGGGTACGCAGTATTTT	CASRTGTERRGTQYF
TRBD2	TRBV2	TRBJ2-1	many	TGTGCCAGCAGTGGACTAGCCTATGAGCAGTTCTTC	CASSGLAYEQFF
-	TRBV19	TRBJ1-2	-	TGTGCCAGCAAAGGAGGCGAGCCTTCGGGCTATGGCTACACCTTC	CASKGGEPSGYGYTF
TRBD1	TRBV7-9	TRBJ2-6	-	TGTGCCAGCAGCTTATGGGGACAGGGGATCGCTGGGGCCAACGTCCTGACTTTC	CASSLWGQGIAGANVLTF
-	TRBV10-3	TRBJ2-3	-	TGTGCCATCAGTGAGTCGATGATATCTAGCACAGATACGCAGTATTTT	CAISESMISSTDTQYF
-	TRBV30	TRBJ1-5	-	TGTGCCTGCAGTGATAGCAATCAGCCCCAGCATTTT	CACSDSNQPQHF
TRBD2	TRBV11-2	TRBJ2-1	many	TGTGCCAGCATCCCTGGGGTAGCGGGTCGTGGGGATGAGCAGTTCTTC	CASIPGVAGRGDEQFF
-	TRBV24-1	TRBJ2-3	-	TGTGCCACCAGTGACCATAGGGGACGTTCCGAATTTGGAGATACGCAGTATTTT	CATSDHRGRSEFGDTQYF
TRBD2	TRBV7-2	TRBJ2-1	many	TGTGCCAGCAGCTTAGTACGGCGACTAGCGGGAGGGCTCAATGAGCAGTTCTTC	CASSLVRRLAGGLNEQFF
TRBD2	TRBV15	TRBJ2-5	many	TGTGCCACCAGTCGGAAAATAGCGGGAGCATTAACACAAGAGACCCAGTACTTC	CATSRKIAGALTQETQYF
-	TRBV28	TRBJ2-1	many	TGTGCCAGCAGTCTTTTTAGCAGGACAGACAATGAGCAGTTCTTC	CASSLFSRTDNEQFF
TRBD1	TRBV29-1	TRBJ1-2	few	TGCAGCGCCGACAGGGGCGCCCCACGTTCGGACACCTTC	CSADRGAPRSDTF
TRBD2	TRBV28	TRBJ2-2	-	TGTGCCAGCAGCCTCTGGACTAGCGGGGGTAACACCGGGGAGCTGTTTTTT	CASSLWTSGGNTGELFF
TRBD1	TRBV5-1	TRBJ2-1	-	TGCGCCAGCAGCTGGACAGGGAACGGGAACATTTTAACCAATGAGCAGTTCTTC	CASSWTGNGNILTNEQFF
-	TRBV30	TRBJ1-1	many	TGTGCGCTAAACAGCGGAATGGAAGGCACTGAAGCTTTCTTT	CALNSGMEGTEAFF
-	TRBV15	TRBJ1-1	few	TGTGCCACCAGGGGGATAGGGATAGCTGAAGCTTTCTTT	CATRGIGIAEAFF
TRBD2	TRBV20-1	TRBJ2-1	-	TGCAGTGCTATCACCCTAGCGGAATCGCAGTTCTTC	CSAITLAESQFF
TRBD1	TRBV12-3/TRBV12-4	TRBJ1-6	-	TGTGCCAGCAGTTTTGAGACAGGGGGCGTTTCACCCCTCCACTTT	CASSFETGGVSPLHF